This entry lists 19 T cell receptor beta chains sequenced from one sample in a study of blood T cells in healthy people across ages. The authors ran a second PCR of 7 to 11 cycles using a sample-barcoded 5' primer and a J-beta primer mix. A single record per CDR3 protein comes from TCRdb applying MiXCR to the 5' RACE reads. The data contain about 720,000 distinct CDR3 sequences, around a fifth of them singletons. The sequenced sample was blood. Receptors originate from a man aged 65-85 years in good health.

This clonotype has just a few counts. The chain combines TRBV6-6 with TRBJ1-2; 8 nucleotides line up with TRBD1. From germline, CDR1 is MNHNY and CDR2 SVGAGI (reference sequence). The CDR3 sequence is 16 residues long. V was clipped by 2 bases and J by 0 bases; unmatched bases: 5. CDR3 sequence (DNA): TGTGCCAGCAGTTACCTAGACAGGGGACCTAACTATGGCTACACCTTC. It translates to CASSYLDRGPNYGYTF.

This clonotype was seen a few times. The gene calls are TRBV12-3 or TRBV12-4 and TRBJ2-1, with D perhaps being TRBD1 or TRBD2 (5 bases each). This CDR3 comprises 12 residues. Trimming left V 5 bases short and J 14 bases short, with 16 bases between. DNA for the CDR3: TGTGCCAGCAGTGTTGAGGGGCTGAAGGAGTTCTTC. It specifies CASSVEGLKEFF.

The rearrangement uses TRBV6-1 and TRBJ2-3; 9 bases agree with TRBD1. The CDR3 length is 17 residues. CDR1 and CDR2 from the germline V gene are MNHNS and SASEGT. V shed 6 bases, J shed 3 bases, and the junction held 13 bases outside the gene matches. The CDR3 DNA sequence: TGTGCCAGCAGAAACAGGGGCGGGACAGGGATAACAGATACGCAGTATTTT. This codes for CASRNRGGTGITDTQYF.

This clonotype was seen more than once but under ten times. The genes are TRBV12-3 or TRBV12-4 and TRBJ1-4, with a possible D match to TRBD1 (6 bases). The CDR3 sequence is 15 residues long. Trimming took 6 bases from V and 6 from J, leaving 17 bases between them. The CDR3: CASRNRGGGDEKLFF. In DNA form, the CDR3 reads TGTGCCAGCAGAAATAGGGGCGGGGGCGATGAAAAACTGTTTTTT.

The chain employs TRBV11-2 and TRBJ2-3; 8 nucleotides agree with TRBD1. Germline V gene data show CDR1 as SGHAT and CDR2 as FQNNGV. The length of the CDR3 is 16 residues. V shed 3 bases, J shed 1 base, and the junction held 6 bases outside the gene matches. In DNA, the CDR3 is TGTGCCAGCAGCTTTTTCCAGGGGGCCGGCACAGATACGCAGTATTTT. Protein: CASSFFQGAGTDTQYF.

The V gene is TRBV7-2, the J gene TRBJ1-5; TRBD1 agrees at 7 bases. This CDR3 contains 14 residues. V shed 5 bases, J shed 7 bases, and the junction held 8 bases outside the gene matches. Germline assignment: CDR1 SGHTA and CDR2 FQGNSA. CDR3 nucleotides: TGTGCCAGCAGCCCCTCAGGGGGAGACCAGCCCCAGCATTTT. This translates into CASSPSGGDQPQHF.

V usage is TRBV6-1 and J usage is TRBJ2-5, with D perhaps matching TRBD1 (6 bases). The germline V gene has CDR1 MNHNS and CDR2 SASEGT. V lost 6 bases to trimming and J lost 1 base, with 21 bases between them. The CDR3 sequence is 17 residues long. CDR3 coding DNA: TGTGCCAGCAGACCTACCGCCTCCAGGGGCCCCCAAGAGACCCAGTACTTC. Amino acid sequence: CASRPTASRGPQETQYF.

In this sample, this clonotype turned up a few times. The chain links TRBV5-1 to TRBJ2-1; D unresolved. This CDR3 contains 15 residues. The V and J ends lost 7 bases and 3 bases respectively, with 17 bases between them. Per the germline V gene, CDR1 is SGHRS and CDR2 is YFSETQ. The CDR3 here is CASGRSRGVYNEQFF. For the CDR3, the DNA is TGCGCCAGCGGCCGCTCTAGAGGCGTCTACAATGAGCAGTTCTTC.

This clonotype was counted between two and nine times. The chain combines TRBV20-1 with TRBJ1-2; no definite D call. Trimming cost V 6 bases and J 5 bases, with 10 bases left between them. The CDR3 has 11 amino acids. Germline CDR1 is DFQATT and CDR2 is SNEGSKA (reference sequence). In nucleotides, the CDR3 is TGCAGTGCGGAGCAGAGATATGGCTACACCTTC. Translated: CSAEQRYGYTF.

Ten or more counts support this clonotype. In DNA, the CDR3 is TGTGCCAGTAATCTAGCGGGAAAAGAGACCCAGTACTTC. Its protein is CASNLAGKETQYF. The rearrangement links TRBV19 to TRBJ2-5, with 9 bases identical to TRBD2. CDR1 is LNHDA and CDR2 is SQIVND in the germline V gene (reference sequence). The CDR3 length is 13 residues. V trimming: 7 bases; J trimming: 3 bases; junction bases outside the gene matches: 3.

This clonotype occurred a few times. V usage is TRBV9 and J usage is TRBJ1-2; D may be TRBD1 (6 bases). The CDR3 runs to 15 residues. Germline assignment: CDR1 SGDLS and CDR2 YYNGEE. Trimming removed 0 bases from V and 2 bases from J, with 11 bases in between. The CDR3: CASSVETGSNYGYTF. The DNA of the CDR3 is TGTGCCAGCAGCGTAGAGACAGGCTCAAACTATGGCTACACCTTC.

This clonotype appeared a few times. This sequence joins TRBV2 and TRBJ1-1; 10 bases agree with TRBD1. In germline, CDR1 is SNHLY, CDR2 FYNNEI. V lost 7 bases to trimming and J lost 4 bases; unmatched junction nucleotides: 12. The CDR3 sequence is 16 residues long. The CDR3 region has the DNA TGTGCCAGCATCACGACAGGGGGCTCGGTAGCCACTGAAGCTTTCTTT. It specifies CASITTGGSVATEAFF.

The rearrangement uses TRBV10-3 and TRBJ1-1; TRBD1 is a possible D gene (6 bases). The CDR3 runs to 13 residues. V lost 7 bases, J lost 2 bases, and 11 bases lay in between. Germline CDR1 and CDR2: ENHRY and SYGVKD. CDR3 protein: CAIKGRGNTEAFF. CDR3 bases: TGTGCCATCAAGGGCAGGGGAAACACTGAAGCTTTCTTT.

This clonotype was detected only a few times. V and J are TRBV12-3 or TRBV12-4 and TRBJ2-5, with a possible D match to TRBD2 (5 bases). The J call may not be correct, given that the DNA end is closer to TRBJ2-1. The CDR3 has 12 residues. CDR3 DNA sequence: TGTGCCAGCAGGGTCACCATGGACTCCCAGTTCTTC. Protein product: CASRVTMDSQFF.

This sequence joins TRBV19 and TRBJ1-6; 8 positions match TRBD1. Trimming at V came to 5 bases and at J to 9 bases, leaving 3 bases not matched to a gene. CDR1 and CDR2 (germline): LNHDA, SQIVND (reference sequence). This CDR3 comprises 13 residues. The CDR3 is CASSPGGSSPLHF. The CDR3 coding sequence is TGTGCCAGTAGTCCAGGGGGCTCTTCACCCCTCCACTTT.

Only a few counts were recorded for this clonotype. The chain links TRBV7-2 to TRBJ1-1; D is undetermined. V was pared by 3 bases and J by 1 base, with 9 bases between. CDR3 length: 14 residues. Germline assignment: CDR1 SGHTA and CDR2 FQGNSA. CDR3 DNA: TGTGCCAGCAGCTTTCGAAGTCGGAACACTGAAGCTTTCTTT. Residues: CASSFRSRNTEAFF. The entire variable domain, with the rest obtained from reference TRBV7-2 and TRBJ1-1, is as follows: GAGVSQSPSNKVTEKGKDVELRCDPISGHTALYWYRQSLGQGLEFLIYFQGNSAPDKSGLPSDRFSAERTGGSVSTLTIQRTQQEDSAVYLCASSFRSRNTEAFFGQGTRLTVV.

The chain combines TRBV7-9 with TRBJ1-2; 9 bases fit TRBD1. CDR3 length equals 13 residues. J lost 6 bases, V lost 5 bases, and 4 bases had no gene match. Germline assignment: CDR1 SEHNR and CDR2 FQNEAQ (reference sequence). The CDR3 sequence is CASSLGTGNGYTF. The CDR3 DNA reads TGTGCCAGCAGCCTTGGGACAGGGAATGGCTACACCTTC.

This clonotype was detected a few times. The V call is TRBV18, the J call TRBJ2-3; D is possibly TRBD1 or TRBD2 (5 bases each). CDR3 length: 13 residues. V shed 2 bases and J shed 7 bases, with 10 bases lying between them. Germline loops: CDR1 KGHSH, CDR2 LQKENI. CDR3 sequence reads: CASSPSEGNTQYF. DNA for the CDR3: TGTGCCAGCTCACCATCCGAGGGGAATACGCAGTATTTT. Based on the CDR3 plus reference TRBV18 and TRBJ2-3, the full variable domain is NAGVMQNPRHLVRRRGQEARLRCSPMKGHSHVYWYRQLPEEGLKFMVYLQKENIIDESGMPKERFSAEFPKEGPSILRIQQVVRGDSAAYFCASSPSEGNTQYFGPGTRLTVL.

The J gene is TRBJ1-2, the V gene TRBV25-1, with D unresolved. The CDR3 consists of 12 residues. V gave up 4 bases and J gave up 2 bases, with 5 bases separating them. In germline, CDR1 is MGHDK, CDR2 SYGVNS. For the CDR3, the DNA is TGTGCCAGCAGTGGGGAAAACTATGGCTACACCTTC. Translation: CASSGENYGYTF.